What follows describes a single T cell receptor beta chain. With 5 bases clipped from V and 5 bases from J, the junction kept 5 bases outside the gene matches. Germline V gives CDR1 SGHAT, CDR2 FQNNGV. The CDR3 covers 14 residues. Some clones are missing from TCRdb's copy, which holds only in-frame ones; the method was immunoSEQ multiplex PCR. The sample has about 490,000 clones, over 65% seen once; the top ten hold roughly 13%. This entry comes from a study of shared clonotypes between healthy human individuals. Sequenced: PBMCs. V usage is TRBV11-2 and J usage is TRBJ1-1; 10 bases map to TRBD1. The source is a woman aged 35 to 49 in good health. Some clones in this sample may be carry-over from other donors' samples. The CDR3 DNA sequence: TGTGCCAGCAGCGCGGGACAGGGGTTTACTGAAGCTTTCTTT. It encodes CASSAGQGFTEAFF.